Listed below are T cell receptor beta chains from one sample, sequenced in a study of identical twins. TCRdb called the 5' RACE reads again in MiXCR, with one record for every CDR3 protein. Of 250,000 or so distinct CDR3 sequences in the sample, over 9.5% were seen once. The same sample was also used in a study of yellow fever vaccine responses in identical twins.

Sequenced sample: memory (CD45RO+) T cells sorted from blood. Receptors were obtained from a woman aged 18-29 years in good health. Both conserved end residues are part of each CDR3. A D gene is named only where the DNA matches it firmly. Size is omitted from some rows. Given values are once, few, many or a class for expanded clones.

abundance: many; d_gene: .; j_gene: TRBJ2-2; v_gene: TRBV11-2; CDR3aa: CASSLDTSTGELFF; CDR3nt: TGTGCCAGCAGCTTGGACACCTCCACCGGGGAGCTGTTTTTT
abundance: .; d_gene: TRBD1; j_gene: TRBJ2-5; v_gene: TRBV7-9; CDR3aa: CASSFQGAGETQYF; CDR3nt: TGTGCCAGCAGCTTCCAGGGGGCCGGAGAGACCCAGTACTTC
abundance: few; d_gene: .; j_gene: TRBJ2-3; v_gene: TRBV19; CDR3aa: CASSRGRASSTDTQYF; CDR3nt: TGTGCCAGTAGTCGGGGGCGAGCTTCTAGCACAGATACGCAGTATTTT
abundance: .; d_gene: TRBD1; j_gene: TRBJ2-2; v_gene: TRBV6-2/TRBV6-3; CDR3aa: CASRTPKGQGAGELFF; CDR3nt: TGTGCCAGCAGGACACCTAAGGGACAGGGGGCCGGGGAGCTGTTTTTT
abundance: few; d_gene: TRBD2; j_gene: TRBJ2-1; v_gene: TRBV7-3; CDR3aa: CASSLGLAGGSGREQFF; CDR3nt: TGTGCCAGCAGCTTAGGACTAGCGGGGGGGAGTGGAAGGGAGCAGTTCTTC
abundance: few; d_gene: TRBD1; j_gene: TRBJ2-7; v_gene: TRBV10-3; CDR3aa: CAINRDRGSYEQYF; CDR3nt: TGTGCCATCAATCGGGACAGGGGGTCCTACGAGCAGTACTTC
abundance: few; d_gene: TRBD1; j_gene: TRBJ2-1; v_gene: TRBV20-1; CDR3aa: CSARIDRGLSYNEQFF; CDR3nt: TGCAGTGCTAGAATAGACAGGGGGCTGTCCTACAATGAGCAGTTCTTC
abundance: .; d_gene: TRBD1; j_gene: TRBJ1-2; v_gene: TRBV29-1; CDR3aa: CSVEDSRQGANGYTF; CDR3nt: TGCAGCGTTGAAGACAGTCGACAGGGGGCTAACGGCTACACCTTC
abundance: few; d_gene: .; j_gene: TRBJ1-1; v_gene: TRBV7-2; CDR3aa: CASSLGGQSRAFF; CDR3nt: TGTGCCAGCAGCTTAGGCGGGCAGTCACGAGCTTTCTTT
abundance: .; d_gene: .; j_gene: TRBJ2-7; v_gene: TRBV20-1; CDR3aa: CSARQPLKQYEQYF; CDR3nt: TGCAGTGCTAGACAGCCACTAAAGCAATACGAGCAGTACTTC
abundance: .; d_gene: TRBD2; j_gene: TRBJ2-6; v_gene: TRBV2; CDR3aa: CASSVMAGGHLSGANVLTF; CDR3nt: TGTGCCAGCAGTGTGATGGCGGGAGGGCACCTCTCTGGGGCCAACGTCCTGACTTTC
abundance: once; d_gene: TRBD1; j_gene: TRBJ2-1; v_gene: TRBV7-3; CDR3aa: CASSQLQGNEQFF; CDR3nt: TGTGCCAGCAGCCAATTACAGGGGAATGAGCAGTTCTTC
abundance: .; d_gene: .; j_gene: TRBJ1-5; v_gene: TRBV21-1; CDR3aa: CASTLYRDLDQPQHF; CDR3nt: TGTGCCAGCACCCTATACAGGGATTTAGATCAGCCCCAGCATTTT
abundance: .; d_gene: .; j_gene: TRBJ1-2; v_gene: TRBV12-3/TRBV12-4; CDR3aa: CASSPTRGLNYGYTF; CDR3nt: TGTGCCAGCAGTCCAACTAGAGGTCTTAACTATGGCTACACCTTC
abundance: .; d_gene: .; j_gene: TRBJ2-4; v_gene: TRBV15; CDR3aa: CATSRDIGDIQYF; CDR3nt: TGTGCCACCAGCAGAGATATCGGGGACATTCAGTACTTC
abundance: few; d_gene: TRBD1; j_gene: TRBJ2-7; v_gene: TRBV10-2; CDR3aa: CASRAGGASSYEQYF; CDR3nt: TGCGCCAGCAGGGCAGGGGGCGCGAGCTCCTACGAGCAGTACTTC
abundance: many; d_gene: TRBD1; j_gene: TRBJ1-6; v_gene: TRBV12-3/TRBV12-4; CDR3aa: CASSKTGVGFSGSPLHF; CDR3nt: TGTGCCAGCAGTAAGACAGGGGTTGGGTTTTCTGGTTCACCCCTCCACTTT
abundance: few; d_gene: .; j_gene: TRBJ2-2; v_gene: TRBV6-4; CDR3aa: CASSDSGQNTGELFF; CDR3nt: TGTGCCAGCAGTGACTCTGGGCAAAACACCGGGGAGCTGTTTTTT
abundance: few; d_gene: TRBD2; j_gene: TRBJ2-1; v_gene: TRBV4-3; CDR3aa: CASSQDMGLAGGLKQFF; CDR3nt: TGCGCCAGCAGCCAAGATATGGGACTAGCGGGAGGGCTCAAGCAGTTCTTC
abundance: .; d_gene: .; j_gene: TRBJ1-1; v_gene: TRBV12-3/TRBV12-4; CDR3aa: CASSLSWGTEAFF; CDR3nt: TGTGCCAGCAGTTTGTCGTGGGGCACTGAAGCTTTCTTT
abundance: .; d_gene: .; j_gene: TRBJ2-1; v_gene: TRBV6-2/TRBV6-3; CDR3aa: CASNTRLSYNEQFF; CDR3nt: TGTGCCAGCAATACACGTCTCTCCTACAATGAGCAGTTCTTC
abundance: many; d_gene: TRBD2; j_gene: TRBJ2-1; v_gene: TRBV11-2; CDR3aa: CASSLERGVNEQFF; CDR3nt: TGTGCCAGCAGCTTAGAGCGGGGGGTTAATGAGCAGTTCTTC
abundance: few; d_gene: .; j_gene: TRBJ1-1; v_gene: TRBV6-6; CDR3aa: CASSYKGNTEAFF; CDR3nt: TGTGCCAGCAGTTACAAGGGGAACACTGAAGCTTTCTTT
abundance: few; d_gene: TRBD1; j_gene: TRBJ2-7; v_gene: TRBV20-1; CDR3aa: CSARPGTGSYEQYF; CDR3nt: TGCAGTGCCAGACCCGGGACAGGATCCTACGAGCAGTACTTC
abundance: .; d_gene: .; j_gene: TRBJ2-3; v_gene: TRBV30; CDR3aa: CAWTGTGTDTQYF; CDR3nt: TGTGCCTGGACCGGGACGGGGACAGATACGCAGTATTTT
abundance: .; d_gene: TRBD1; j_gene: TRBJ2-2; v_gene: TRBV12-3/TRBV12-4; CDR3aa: CASSPRDRSSGELFF; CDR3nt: TGTGCCAGCAGTCCCCGGGACAGGAGTTCCGGGGAGCTGTTTTTT
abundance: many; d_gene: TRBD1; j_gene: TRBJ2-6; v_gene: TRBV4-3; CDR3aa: CASSETGGGSGANVLTF; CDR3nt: TGCGCCAGCAGCGAGACAGGGGGAGGATCTGGGGCCAACGTCCTGACTTTC
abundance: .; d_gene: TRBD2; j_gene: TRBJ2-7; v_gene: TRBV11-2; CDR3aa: CASSLVIHGTSGPSYEQYF; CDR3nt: TGTGCCAGCAGCTTAGTTATTCATGGCACTAGCGGGCCGTCCTACGAGCAGTACTTC
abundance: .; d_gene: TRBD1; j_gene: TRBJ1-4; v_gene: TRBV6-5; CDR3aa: CASSSVRGLEKLFF; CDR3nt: TGTGCCAGCAGTTCTGTCAGGGGGCTTGAAAAACTGTTTTTT
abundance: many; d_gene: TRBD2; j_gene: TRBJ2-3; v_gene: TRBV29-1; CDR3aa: CSVEDQRGARTDTQYF; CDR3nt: TGCAGCGTTGAAGATCAGCGGGGGGCACGCACAGATACGCAGTATTTT
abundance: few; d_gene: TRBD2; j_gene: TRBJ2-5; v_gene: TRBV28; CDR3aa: CASSATSGGFLGETQYF; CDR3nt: TGTGCCAGCAGTGCTACTAGCGGGGGGTTCTTAGGAGAGACCCAGTACTTC
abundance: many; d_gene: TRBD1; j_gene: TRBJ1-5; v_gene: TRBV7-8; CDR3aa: CASSVGTVPNQPQHF; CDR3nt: TGTGCCAGCAGCGTCGGGACAGTCCCAAATCAGCCCCAGCATTTT
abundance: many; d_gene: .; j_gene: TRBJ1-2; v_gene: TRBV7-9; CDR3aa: CASSPEVGDYTF; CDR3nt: TGTGCCAGCAGCCCAGAGGTGGGAGACTACACCTTC
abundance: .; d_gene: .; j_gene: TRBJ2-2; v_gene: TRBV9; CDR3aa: CASSVRASRELFF; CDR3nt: TGTGCCAGCAGCGTCCGGGCGTCGCGGGAGCTGTTTTTT
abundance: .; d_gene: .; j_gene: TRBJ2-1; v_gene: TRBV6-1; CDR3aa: CASSRDTRNNEQFF; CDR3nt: TGTGCCAGCTCTCGGGACACCCGTAACAATGAGCAGTTCTTC
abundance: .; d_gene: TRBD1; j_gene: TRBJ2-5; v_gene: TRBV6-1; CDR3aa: CASSGQGARQETQYF; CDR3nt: TGTGCCAGCAGTGGCCAGGGGGCCCGCCAAGAGACCCAGTACTTC
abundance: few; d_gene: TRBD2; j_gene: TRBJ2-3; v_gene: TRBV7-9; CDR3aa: CASTTSSGKRTDTQYF; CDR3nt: TGTGCCAGCACAACCTCTAGCGGGAAGCGCACAGATACGCAGTATTTT
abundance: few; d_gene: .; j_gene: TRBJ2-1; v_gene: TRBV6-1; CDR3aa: CASSRTGPHLYNEQFF; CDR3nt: TGTGCCAGCAGTAGAACCGGGCCTCACCTCTACAATGAGCAGTTCTTC
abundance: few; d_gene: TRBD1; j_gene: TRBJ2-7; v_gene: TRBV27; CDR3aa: CASSPGTGFSYEQYF; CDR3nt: TGTGCCAGCAGTCCGGGGACAGGGTTTTCCTACGAGCAGTACTTC
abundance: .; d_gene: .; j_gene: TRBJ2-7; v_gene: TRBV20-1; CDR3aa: CSAPLPRQAAYEQYF; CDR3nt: TGCAGTGCTCCTCTACCCCGACAGGCCGCCTACGAGCAGTACTTC
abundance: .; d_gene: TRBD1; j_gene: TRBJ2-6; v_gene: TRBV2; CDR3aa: CARGTVGANVLTF; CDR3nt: TGTGCCAGAGGGACAGTGGGGGCCAACGTCCTGACTTTC
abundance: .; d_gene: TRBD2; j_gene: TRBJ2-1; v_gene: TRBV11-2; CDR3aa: CASSSRTSGGAKWNEQFF; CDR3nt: TGTGCCAGCAGCTCCCGGACTAGCGGGGGGGCCAAGTGGAATGAGCAGTTCTTC
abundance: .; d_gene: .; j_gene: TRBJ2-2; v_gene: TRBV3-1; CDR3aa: CASSPQTPGNTGELFF; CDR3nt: TGTGCCAGCAGCCCCCAGACCCCTGGGAACACCGGGGAGCTGTTTTTT
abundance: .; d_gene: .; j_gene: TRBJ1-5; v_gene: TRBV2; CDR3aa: CASSEMPQPQHF; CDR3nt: TGTGCCAGCAGTGAAATGCCCCAGCCCCAGCATTTT
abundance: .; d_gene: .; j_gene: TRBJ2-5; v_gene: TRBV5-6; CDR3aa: CASSLKSQETQYF; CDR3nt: TGTGCCAGCAGCTTGAAGAGCCAAGAGACCCAGTACTTC
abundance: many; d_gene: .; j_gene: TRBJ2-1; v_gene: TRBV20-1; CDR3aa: CSAREPPRTHDNEQFF; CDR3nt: TGCAGTGCTAGAGAGCCACCCAGGACGCATGACAATGAGCAGTTCTTC
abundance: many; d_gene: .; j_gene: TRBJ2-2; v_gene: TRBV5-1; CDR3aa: CASSLWGPDTGELFF; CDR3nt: TGCGCCAGCAGCTTGTGGGGGCCCGACACCGGGGAGCTGTTTTTT
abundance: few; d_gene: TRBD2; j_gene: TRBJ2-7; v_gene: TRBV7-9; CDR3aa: CASSLGASGLYEQYF; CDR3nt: TGTGCCAGCAGCTTAGGGGCTAGCGGGTTATACGAGCAGTACTTC
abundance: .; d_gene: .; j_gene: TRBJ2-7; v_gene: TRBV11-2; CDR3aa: CASSLKSGAVSYEQYF; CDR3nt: TGTGCCAGCAGCTTAAAGTCCGGAGCAGTCTCCTACGAGCAGTACTTC
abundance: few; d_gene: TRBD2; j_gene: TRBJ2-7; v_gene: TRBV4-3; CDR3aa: CASSQGTGGSGVVVEQYF; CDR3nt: TGCGCCAGCAGCCAGGGGACGGGGGGTTCGGGGGTTGTTGTCGAGCAGTACTTC
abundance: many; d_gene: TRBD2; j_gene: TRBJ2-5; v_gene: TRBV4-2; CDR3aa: CASSRSAGDHGETQYF; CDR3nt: TGTGCCAGCAGCCGAAGCGCGGGGGACCACGGGGAGACCCAGTACTTC
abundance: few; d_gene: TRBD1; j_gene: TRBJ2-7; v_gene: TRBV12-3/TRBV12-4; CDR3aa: CASSPRTGPSYEQYF; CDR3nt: TGTGCCAGCAGCCCCAGGACAGGGCCCTCCTACGAGCAGTACTTC
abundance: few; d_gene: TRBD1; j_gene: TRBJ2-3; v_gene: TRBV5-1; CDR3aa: CASSPDRALGTDTQYF; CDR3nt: TGCGCCAGCAGCCCCGACAGGGCCCTTGGCACAGATACGCAGTATTTT
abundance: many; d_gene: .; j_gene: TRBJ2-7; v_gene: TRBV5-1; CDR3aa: CASSLGGYEQYF; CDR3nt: TGTGCCAGCAGTTTGGGAGGCTACGAGCAGTACTTC
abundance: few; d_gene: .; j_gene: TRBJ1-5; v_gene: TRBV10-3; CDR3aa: CAISVESNQPQHF; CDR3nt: TGTGCCATCAGTGTTGAGAGCAATCAGCCCCAGCATTTT
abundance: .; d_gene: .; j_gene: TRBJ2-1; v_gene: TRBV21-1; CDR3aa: CASSKGSEGVQFF; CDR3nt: TGTGCCAGCAGCAAAGGGTCAGAGGGGGTGCAGTTCTTC
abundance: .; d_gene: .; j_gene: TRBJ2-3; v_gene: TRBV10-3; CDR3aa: CAIQQPGSDTQYF; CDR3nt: TGTGCCATCCAGCAGCCAGGGTCAGATACGCAGTATTTT